This T cell receptor beta chain is drawn from a study of OX40 agonist ivuxolimab in advanced cancers. The wider study: Ivuxolimab, an agonistic anti-OX40 (CD134) antibody, was given to patients. A mean age of roughly 60 years, range about 20 to 90, was recorded, and approximately 85% were male. Broader study findings: The study found that CD8+ T cells averaged more expanded clones than CD4+. Specificity for antigen went undetermined in the expanded peripheral T cells.

With respect to this clone: Its antigen remains unidentified.

V was clipped by 4 bases and J by 8 bases; unmatched bases: 6. Looked up from germline, CDR1 is SNHLY and CDR2 is FYNNEI. There are 14 residues in the CDR3. Here immunoSEQ multiplex PCR was the method, and the copy in TCRdb shows in-frame clones only, minus some. The table lists more than 75,000 clones, about 80% of them singletons. V gene TRBV2 combines with J gene TRBJ1-2, with 11 positions matching TRBD1. This sequence was found in an adult with an advanced solid tumor such as melanoma, head and neck, liver or kidney cancer. The sequences come from CD4+ or CD8+ T cells sorted from blood, collected in a trial of the OX40 agonist ivuxolimab. This CDR3 reads CASSVGTGGKGYTF. DNA for the CDR3: TGTGCCAGCAGTGTTGGGACAGGGGGAAAGGGCTACACCTTC.